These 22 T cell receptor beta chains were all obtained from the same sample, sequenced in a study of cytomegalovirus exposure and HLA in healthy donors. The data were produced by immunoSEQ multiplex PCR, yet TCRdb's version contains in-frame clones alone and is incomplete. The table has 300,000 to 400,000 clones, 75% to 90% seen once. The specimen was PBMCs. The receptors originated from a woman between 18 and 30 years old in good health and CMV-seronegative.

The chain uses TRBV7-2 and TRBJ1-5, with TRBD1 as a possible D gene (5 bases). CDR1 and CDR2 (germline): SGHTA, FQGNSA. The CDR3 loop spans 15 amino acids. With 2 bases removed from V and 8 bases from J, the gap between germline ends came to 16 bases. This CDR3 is CASSLMGGKVEPQHF. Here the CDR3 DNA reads TGTGCCAGCAGCTTAATGGGGGGTAAGGTCGAGCCCCAGCATTTT.

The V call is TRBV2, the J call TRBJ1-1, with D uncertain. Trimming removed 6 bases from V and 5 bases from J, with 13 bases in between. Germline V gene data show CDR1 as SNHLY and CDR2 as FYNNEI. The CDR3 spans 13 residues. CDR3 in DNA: TGTGCCAGCAGCCGCTCAGGTGGGACTGAAGCTTTCTTT. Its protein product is CASSRSGGTEAFF.

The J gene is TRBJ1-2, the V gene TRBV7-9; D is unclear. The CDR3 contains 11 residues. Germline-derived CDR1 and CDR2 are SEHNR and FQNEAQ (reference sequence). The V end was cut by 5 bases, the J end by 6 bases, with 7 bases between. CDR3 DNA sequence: TGTGCCAGCAGCCCCGCGAATGGCTACACCTTC. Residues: CASSPANGYTF.

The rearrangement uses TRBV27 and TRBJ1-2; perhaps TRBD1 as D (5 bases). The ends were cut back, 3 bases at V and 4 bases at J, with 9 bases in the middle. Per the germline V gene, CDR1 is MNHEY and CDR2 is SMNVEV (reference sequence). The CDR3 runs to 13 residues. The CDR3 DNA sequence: TGTGCCAGCAGTTTCAAGGGGTCCTATGGCTACACCTTC. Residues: CASSFKGSYGYTF.

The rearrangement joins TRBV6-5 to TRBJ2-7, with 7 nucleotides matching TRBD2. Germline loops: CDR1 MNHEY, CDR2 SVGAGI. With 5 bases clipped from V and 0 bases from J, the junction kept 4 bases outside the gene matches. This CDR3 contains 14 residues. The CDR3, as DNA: TGTGCCAGCAGTCCTAGGACTAGCTCCTACGAGCAGTACTTC. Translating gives CASSPRTSSYEQYF.

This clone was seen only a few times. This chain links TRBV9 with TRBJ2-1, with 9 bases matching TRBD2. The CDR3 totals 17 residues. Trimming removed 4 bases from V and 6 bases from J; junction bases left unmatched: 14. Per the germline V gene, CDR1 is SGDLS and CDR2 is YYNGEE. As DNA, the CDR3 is TGTGCCAGCAGCCCCCGATCGGCCAGCGGGGGGAGCAATGAGCAGTTCTTC. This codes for CASSPRSASGGSNEQFF.

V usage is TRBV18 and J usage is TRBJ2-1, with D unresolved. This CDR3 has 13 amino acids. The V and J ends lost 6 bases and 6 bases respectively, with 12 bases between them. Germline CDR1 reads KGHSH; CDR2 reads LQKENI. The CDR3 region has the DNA TGTGCCAGCTCGCCGGCAAACAGCAATGAGCAGTTCTTC. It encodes CASSPANSNEQFF.

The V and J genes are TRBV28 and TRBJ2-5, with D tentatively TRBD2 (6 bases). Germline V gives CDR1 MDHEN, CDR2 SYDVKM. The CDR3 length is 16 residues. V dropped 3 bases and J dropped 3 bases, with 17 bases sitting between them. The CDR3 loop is CASSFQRAKEEETQYF. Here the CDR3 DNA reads TGTGCCAGCAGTTTTCAGCGGGCGAAAGAGGAAGAGACCCAGTACTTC.

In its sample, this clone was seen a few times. The CDR3 region has the DNA TGTGCCAGCAGCGTCTTACCGGGACAGGGAGGGTATGGCTACACCTTC. Protein product: CASSVLPGQGGYGYTF. The chain couples TRBV9 to TRBJ1-2; 9 positions agree with TRBD1. CDR1 is SGDLS and CDR2 is YYNGEE in the germline V gene. V shed 2 bases, J shed 5 bases, and the junction held 10 bases outside the gene matches. This CDR3 contains 16 residues. Full variable domain (rest looked up from reference TRBV9 and TRBJ1-2): DSGVTQTPKHLITATGQRVTLRCSPRSGDLSVYWYQQSLDQGLQFLIQYYNGEERAKGNILERFSAQQFPDLHSELNLSSLELGDSALYFCASSVLPGQGGYGYTFGSGTRLTVV.

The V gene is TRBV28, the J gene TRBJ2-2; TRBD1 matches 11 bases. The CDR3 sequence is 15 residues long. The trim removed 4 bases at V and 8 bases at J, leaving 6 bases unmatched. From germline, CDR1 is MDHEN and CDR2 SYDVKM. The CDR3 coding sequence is TGTGCCAGCAGTTCCCTGGACAGGGGGCGTGGGGAGCTGTTTTTT. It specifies CASSSLDRGRGELFF.

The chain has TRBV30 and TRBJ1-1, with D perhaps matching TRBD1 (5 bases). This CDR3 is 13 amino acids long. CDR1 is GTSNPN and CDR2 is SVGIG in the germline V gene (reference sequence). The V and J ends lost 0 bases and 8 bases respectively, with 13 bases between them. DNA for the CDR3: TGTGCCTGGAGTGTACTGGGGGGACTAGAAGCTTTCTTT. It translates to CAWSVLGGLEAFF.

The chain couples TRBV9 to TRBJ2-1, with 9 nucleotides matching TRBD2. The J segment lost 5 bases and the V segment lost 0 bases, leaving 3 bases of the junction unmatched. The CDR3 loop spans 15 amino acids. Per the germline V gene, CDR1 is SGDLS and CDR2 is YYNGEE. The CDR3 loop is CASSVDSGRDNEQFF. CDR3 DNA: TGTGCCAGCAGCGTAGATAGCGGGAGAGACAATGAGCAGTTCTTC.

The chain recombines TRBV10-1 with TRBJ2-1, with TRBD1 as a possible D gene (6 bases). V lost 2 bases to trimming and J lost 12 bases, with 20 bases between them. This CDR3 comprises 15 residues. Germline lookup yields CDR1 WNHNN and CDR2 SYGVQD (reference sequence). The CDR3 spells CASSEETYDLQGQFF. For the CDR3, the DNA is TGCGCCAGCAGTGAGGAGACATACGATTTACAGGGGCAGTTCTTC.

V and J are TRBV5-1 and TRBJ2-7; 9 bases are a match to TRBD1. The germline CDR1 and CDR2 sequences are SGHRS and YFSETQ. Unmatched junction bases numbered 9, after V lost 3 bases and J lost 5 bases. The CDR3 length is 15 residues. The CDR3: CASSSAGTGWDEQYF. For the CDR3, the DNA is TGCGCCAGCAGCTCGGCTGGGACAGGGTGGGACGAGCAGTACTTC.

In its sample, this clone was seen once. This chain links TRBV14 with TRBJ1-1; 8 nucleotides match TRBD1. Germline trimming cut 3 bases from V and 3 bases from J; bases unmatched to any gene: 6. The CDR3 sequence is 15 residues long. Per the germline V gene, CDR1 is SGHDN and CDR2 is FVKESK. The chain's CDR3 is CASSQVTGVYTEAFF. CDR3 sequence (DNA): TGTGCCAGCAGCCAGGTGACAGGGGTGTACACTGAAGCTTTCTTT.

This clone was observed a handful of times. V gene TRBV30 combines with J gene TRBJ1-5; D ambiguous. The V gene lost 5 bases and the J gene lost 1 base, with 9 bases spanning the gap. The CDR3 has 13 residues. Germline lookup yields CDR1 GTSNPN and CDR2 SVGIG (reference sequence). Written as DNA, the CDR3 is TGTGCCTGGGCGTCAGGCAGCAATCAGCCCCAGCATTTT. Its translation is CAWASGSNQPQHF. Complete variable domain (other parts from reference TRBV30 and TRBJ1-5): SQTIHQWPATLVQPVGSPLSLECTVEGTSNPNLYWYRQAAGRGLQLLFYSVGIGQISSEVPQNLSASRPQDRQFILSSKKLLLSDSGFYLCAWASGSNQPQHFGDGTRLSIL.

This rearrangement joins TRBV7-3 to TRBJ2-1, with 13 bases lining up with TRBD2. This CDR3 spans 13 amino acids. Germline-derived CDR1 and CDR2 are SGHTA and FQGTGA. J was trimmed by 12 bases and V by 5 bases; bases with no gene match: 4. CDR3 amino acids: CASSPGTSGTQFF. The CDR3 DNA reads TGTGCCAGCAGCCCGGGGACTAGCGGGACGCAGTTCTTC.

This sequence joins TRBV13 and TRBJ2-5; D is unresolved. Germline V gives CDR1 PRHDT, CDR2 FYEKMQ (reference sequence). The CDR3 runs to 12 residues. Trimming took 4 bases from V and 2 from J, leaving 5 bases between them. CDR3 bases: TGTGCCAGCAGCTCCCATCAAGAGACCCAGTACTTC. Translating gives CASSSHQETQYF.

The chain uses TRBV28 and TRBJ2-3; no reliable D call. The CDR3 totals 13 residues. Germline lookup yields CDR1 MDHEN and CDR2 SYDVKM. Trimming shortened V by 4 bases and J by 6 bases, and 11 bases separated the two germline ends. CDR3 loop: CASSSRSRDTQYF. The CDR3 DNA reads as TGTGCCAGCAGTTCCCGGTCCCGGGATACGCAGTATTTT.

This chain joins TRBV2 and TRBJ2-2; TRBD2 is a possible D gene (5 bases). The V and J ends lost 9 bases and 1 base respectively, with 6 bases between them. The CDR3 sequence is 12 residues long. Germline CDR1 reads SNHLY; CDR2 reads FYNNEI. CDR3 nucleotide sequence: TGTGCCAGTCGGGAGAACACCGGGGAGCTGTTTTTT. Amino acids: CASRENTGELFF.

CDR3 residues: CASSPYTGGSEAFF. In DNA, the CDR3 is TGTGCCAGCAGTCCGTACACAGGGGGCTCTGAAGCTTTCTTT. The V gene is TRBV27, the J gene TRBJ1-1; the match to TRBD1 covers 9 bases. Germline V gives CDR1 MNHEY, CDR2 SMNVEV (reference sequence). The CDR3 loop spans 14 amino acids. Germline trimming cut 5 bases from V and 6 bases from J; bases unmatched to any gene: 7.

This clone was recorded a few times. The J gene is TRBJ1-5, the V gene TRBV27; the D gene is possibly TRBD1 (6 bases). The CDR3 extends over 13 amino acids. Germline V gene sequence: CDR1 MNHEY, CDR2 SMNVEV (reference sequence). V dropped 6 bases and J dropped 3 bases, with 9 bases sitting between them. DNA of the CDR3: TGTGCCAGCAGAACAGGGTACAATCAGCCCCAGCATTTT. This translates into CASRTGYNQPQHF.